The 3 T cell receptor beta chains presented below share a single source sample, sequenced in a study of Graves' ophthalmopathy and Graves' hyperthyroidism (dated 2018 in TCRdb). This sample was sequenced with an Illumina HiSeq 2000. For repertoire sequencing, the TCR beta CDR3 regions were amplified from RNA transcripts. The first round of RT-PCR was done with HTBI primers and the Qiagen OneStep RT-PCR kit, and was followed by a second round of multiplex PCR, then size selection and purification. The public sequencing data were trimmed at Q25 with fastp and processed into clonotypes with MiXCR by TCRdb, which kept only in-frame beta chains. Records with the same CDR3 protein are collapsed into one entry carrying the most frequent genes and DNA. For this sample the table gives under 60,000 distinct CDR3 sequences, of which less than 55% were detected only once. The ten top clones hold 4.5% to 5% of the sample.

The source material was peripheral blood. These receptors came from an adult woman with Graves' ophthalmopathy.

This clonotype showed up many times. J is TRBJ2-3 and V is TRBV9; 7 bases are a match to TRBD2. Losses at the gene ends were 4 bases for V and 2 bases for J; bases not matched to a gene: 10. CDR3 length: 16 amino acids. Germline V lookup: CDR1 SGDLS, CDR2 YYNGEE. This chain's CDR3 is CASSLGLGTDTDTQYF. The CDR3 DNA reads TGTGCCAGCAGCCTTGGACTAGGGACTGACACAGATACGCAGTATTTT.

The chain has TRBV20-1 and TRBJ1-3, with TRBD1 matching over 10 bases. The CDR3 sequence is 16 residues long. Trimming took 5 bases from V and 0 from J; bases not matched to a gene: 7. The germline gives CDR1 DFQATT, CDR2 SNEGSKA (reference sequence). The CDR3 nucleotides are TGCAGTGCTCCCGGGACAGGGGCACTCTCTGGAAACACCATATATTTT. Translating it yields CSAPGTGALSGNTIYF.

The J gene is TRBJ2-3, the V gene TRBV10-3, with 10 bases identical to TRBD1. From germline, CDR1 is ENHRY and CDR2 SYGVKD. The CDR3 is 15 amino acids. Trimming at V came to 10 bases and at J to 3 bases, leaving 10 bases not matched to a gene. DNA for the CDR3: TGTGCCAGATACAGGGGGACAGGGGTGACAGATACGCAGTATTTT. Translated, it gives CARYRGTGVTDTQYF.